These 24 T cell receptor beta chains were all obtained from the same sample, sequenced in a study of blood T cell repertoires in COVID-19. Using immunoSEQ multiplex PCR, the repertoire was profiled, and TCRdb retains in-frame clones only, with some absent. Altogether about 170,000 clones are present, just under 85% being singletons, with the ten largest covering about 24%. The sequenced sample consisted of peripheral blood. The receptors were gathered from a woman at least 80 years old with acute or convalescent COVID-19.

The gene calls are TRBV2 and TRBJ2-4; perhaps TRBD2 as D (5 bases). CDR3 length: 15 residues. The V gene lost 2 bases and the J gene lost 1 base, with 9 bases spanning the gap. Germline V gene data show CDR1 as SNHLY and CDR2 as FYNNEI. The CDR3 loop is CASSELTSAKNIQYF. The CDR3 nucleotides read TGTGCCAGCAGTGAACTCACTAGTGCCAAAAACATTCAGTACTTC. Full variable domain (missing parts from reference TRBV2 and TRBJ2-4): EPEVTQTPSHQVTQMGQEVILRCVPISNHLYFYWYRQILGQKVEFLVSFYNNEISEKSEIFDDQFSVERPDGSNFTLKIRSTKLEDSAMYFCASSELTSAKNIQYFGAGTRLSVL.

This chain uses TRBV6-5 with TRBJ2-1, with D possibly TRBD2 on 6 matching bases. V shed 9 bases and J shed 5 bases, with 20 bases lying between them. Looked up from germline, CDR1 is MNHEY and CDR2 is SVGAGI. This CDR3 region has 15 residues. Here the CDR3 DNA reads TGTGCCAGTCTTAAAGGAGGGGCAGCCCACAATGAGCAGTTCTTC. Its protein product is CASLKGGAAHNEQFF.

The rearrangement joins TRBV6-6 to TRBJ1-5; D is unresolved. The germline V and J ends were trimmed by 2 bases and 2 bases, with 7 bases remaining between them. CDR1 and CDR2 (germline): MNHNY, SVGAGI (reference sequence). CDR3 length: 14 amino acids. CDR3 loop: CASSYLSGNQPQHF. The CDR3 DNA reads as TGTGCCAGCAGTTACCTCAGCGGCAATCAGCCCCAGCATTTT.

CDR3 sequence reads: CASSSQGASYEQYF. The CDR3 region has the DNA TGTGCCAGCAGTTCACAGGGGGCGTCCTACGAGCAGTACTTC. The V and J genes are TRBV27 and TRBJ2-7, with TRBD1 identical over 9 bases. Germline CDR1 is MNHEY and CDR2 is SMNVEV (reference sequence). The CDR3 is 14 amino acids. The V and J ends lost 4 bases and 1 base, in that order; junction bases with no gene match: 2.

The rearrangement joins TRBV3-1 (or the pseudogene TRBV3-2) to TRBJ2-7; the match to TRBD2 covers 14 bases. The CDR3 is 16 residues long. The V gene's germline CDR1 is LGHDT and CDR2 YNNKEL (reference sequence). Germline trimming cut 1 base from V and 3 bases from J; bases unmatched to any gene: 2. The DNA for the CDR3 is TGTGCCAGCAGCCAAGGACTAGCGGGAGGGGGCTACGAGCAGTACTTC. This codes for CASSQGLAGGGYEQYF.

The CDR3 DNA reads TGCAGTGCTACAGGGAACACTGAAGCTTTCTTT. Translated, it gives CSATGNTEAFF. The chain uses TRBV20-1 and TRBJ1-1; unclear D gene. The CDR3 sequence is 11 residues long. Germline CDR1 and CDR2: DFQATT and SNEGSKA (reference sequence). The V and J ends lost 4 bases and 1 base respectively, with 4 bases between them.

The chain has TRBV27 and TRBJ2-4; 7 nucleotides agree with TRBD2. Germline values: CDR1 MNHEY, CDR2 SMNVEV (reference sequence). V shed 2 bases and J 8 bases; nucleotides not matched to a gene: 6. This CDR3 comprises 14 residues. CDR3 residues: CASSLRDGGDIQYF. Here the CDR3 DNA reads TGTGCCAGCAGTTTAAGGGATGGGGGGGACATTCAGTACTTC.

V gene TRBV5-4 combines with J gene TRBJ1-1, with 11 nucleotides matching TRBD1. The CDR3 covers 13 residues. The J segment lost 11 bases and the V segment lost 5 bases, leaving 8 bases of the junction unmatched. Germline CDR1 is SGHNT and CDR2 is YYREEE (reference sequence). CDR3 nucleotide sequence: TGTGCCAGCAGATTCGGGACAGGGGGGCTGGCTTTCTTT. Translating it yields CASRFGTGGLAFF.

The chain is built from TRBV10-3 and TRBJ1-5; no clear D. Trimming left V 5 bases short and J 0 bases short, with 5 bases between. CDR3 length: 13 residues. The germline CDR1 and CDR2 sequences are ENHRY and SYGVKD. The CDR3: CAISLNSNQPQHF. The CDR3 nucleotides read TGTGCCATCAGTCTTAATAGCAATCAGCCCCAGCATTTT.

This chain joins TRBV5-1 and TRBJ2-1; D is possibly TRBD2 (6 bases). From germline, CDR1 is SGHRS and CDR2 YFSETQ. The CDR3 has 14 amino acids. V lost 4 bases and J lost 3, with 11 bases in between. CDR3 protein: CASSTGLRYNEQFF. The CDR3 DNA reads as TGCGCCAGCAGCACGGGACTCCGCTACAATGAGCAGTTCTTC.

V is TRBV24-1 and J is TRBJ2-2; no clear D gene. There are 12 residues in the CDR3. Deletions cut 9 bases from V and 4 bases from J, with 8 bases between. Germline lookup yields CDR1 KGHDR and CDR2 SFDVKD. Here the CDR3 reads CATGSPTGELFF. CDR3 sequence (DNA): TGTGCCACCGGTAGTCCCACCGGGGAGCTGTTTTTT.

This CDR3 reads CSASGVYSTDTQYF. CDR3 sequence (DNA): TGCAGTGCTAGTGGAGTCTATAGCACAGATACGCAGTATTTT. This sequence joins TRBV20-1 and TRBJ2-3; D gene ambiguous. The germline V and J ends were trimmed by 3 bases and 0 bases, with 10 bases remaining between them. CDR1 and CDR2 (germline): DFQATT, SNEGSKA (reference sequence). The CDR3 runs 14 residues.

This clone was counted a single time. The V and J genes are TRBV4-3 and TRBJ1-2; 9 positions agree with TRBD1. Germline CDR1 LGHNA, CDR2 YSLEER. This CDR3 is 16 amino acids long. V shed 1 base, J shed 4 bases, and the junction held 7 bases outside the gene matches. The chain's CDR3 is CASSQGTGAALYGYTF. In DNA, the CDR3 is TGCGCCAGCAGCCAAGGGACAGGGGCCGCCCTCTATGGCTACACCTTC.

The chain employs TRBV7-2 and TRBJ1-1; D gene ambiguous. The CDR3 length is 13 residues. V lost 7 bases to trimming and J lost 2 bases, with 11 bases between them. Germline values: CDR1 SGHTA, CDR2 FQGNSA. CDR3 loop: CASKVGANTEAFF. The CDR3 coding sequence is TGTGCCAGCAAGGTTGGAGCAAACACTGAAGCTTTCTTT.

The chain carries TRBV5-1 and TRBJ2-7; 9 bases map to TRBD1. Trimming at V came to 4 bases and at J to 2 bases, leaving 7 bases not matched to a gene. The CDR3 runs 15 residues. Looked up from germline, CDR1 is SGHRS and CDR2 is YFSETQ. CDR3 in amino acids: CASSRTGQGAYEQYF. CDR3 DNA: TGCGCCAGCAGCAGAACGGGACAGGGCGCCTACGAGCAGTACTTC.

The V gene is TRBV28, the J gene TRBJ2-7; no clear D gene. This CDR3 is built from 14 residues. The germline V gene has CDR1 MDHEN and CDR2 SYDVKM. With 3 bases removed from V and 3 bases from J, the gap between germline ends came to 12 bases. The CDR3 reads CASSFSHRVYEQYF. The DNA for the CDR3 is TGTGCCAGCAGTTTTTCTCATCGGGTCTACGAGCAGTACTTC. The full variable domain, in which reference TRBV28 and TRBJ2-7 provide the parts outside the CDR3, is DVKVTQSSRYLVKRTGEKVFLECVQDMDHENMFWYRQDPGLGLRLIYFSYDVKMKEKGDIPEGYSVSREKKERFSLILESASTNQTSMYLCASSFSHRVYEQYFGPGTRLTVT.

The chain employs TRBV5-5 and TRBJ1-1; D is possibly TRBD1 (6 bases). The CDR3 sequence is 13 residues long. Germline CDR1 and CDR2: SGHKS and YYEKEE (reference sequence). Trimming shortened V by 6 bases and J by 1 base, and 10 bases separated the two germline ends. CDR3: CASTLQGNTEAFF. The CDR3 DNA reads as TGTGCCAGCACCTTACAGGGGAACACTGAAGCTTTCTTT.

This sequence joins TRBV5-1 and TRBJ2-1, with 7 bases identical to TRBD1. In germline, CDR1 is SGHRS, CDR2 YFSETQ. The V and J ends lost 1 base and 6 bases, in that order; junction bases with no gene match: 1. This CDR3 spans 13 amino acids. The CDR3 coding sequence is TGCGCCAGCAGCTTGCACAGGGGCAATGAGCAGTTCTTC. This codes for CASSLHRGNEQFF.

The chain employs TRBV20-1 and TRBJ1-4; TRBD1 matches 7 bases. The germline V gene has CDR1 DFQATT and CDR2 SNEGSKA (reference sequence). This CDR3 contains 11 residues. The CDR3 sequence is CRGGQNEKLFF. The CDR3 bases are TGCAGGGGGGGACAGAATGAAAAACTGTTTTTT.

This chain links TRBV11-3 with TRBJ2-1; TRBD1 matches 9 bases. The germline CDR1 and CDR2 sequences are SGHNT and YENEEA. The CDR3 has 14 amino acids. With V trimmed by 6 bases and J by 8 bases, 8 bases remained unmatched. The DNA for the CDR3 is TGTGCCAGCAGTCCGGGACAGGGTGGGGATGAGCAGTTCTTC. Its translation is CASSPGQGGDEQFF.

The V and J genes are TRBV18 and TRBJ2-1; a possible D gene is TRBD2 (7 bases). The germline V and J ends were trimmed by 3 bases and 2 bases, with 11 bases remaining between them. CDR1 is KGHSH and CDR2 is LQKENI in the germline V gene. The CDR3 length is 15 residues. Here the CDR3 reads CASSPRGATYNEQFF. The CDR3 DNA sequence: TGTGCCAGCTCACCTCGGGGGGCTACCTACAATGAGCAGTTCTTC.

The rearrangement uses TRBV10-2 and TRBJ2-5, with 8 bases fitting TRBD1. V lost 8 bases to trimming and J lost 2 bases; unmatched junction nucleotides: 4. The CDR3 contains 13 residues. Germline-derived CDR1 and CDR2 are WSHSY and SAAADI. The CDR3, as DNA: TGCGCCAGCCGCCGGGACAGGCAAGAGACCCAGTACTTC. Translation: CASRRDRQETQYF.

The V call is TRBV2, the J call TRBJ1-2; D not resolved. Germline lookup yields CDR1 SNHLY and CDR2 FYNNEI. The CDR3 totals 14 residues. V was shortened by 4 bases and J by 8 bases, with 17 bases between the two germline ends. The CDR3 bases are TGTGCCAGCAGTGTTGTAGTCCGGGGATTAGGCTACACCTTC. Its protein is CASSVVVRGLGYTF. Full variable domain (outside the CDR3, taken from reference TRBV2 and TRBJ1-2): EPEVTQTPSHQVTQMGQEVILRCVPISNHLYFYWYRQILGQKVEFLVSFYNNEISEKSEIFDDQFSVERPDGSNFTLKIRSTKLEDSAMYFCASSVVVRGLGYTFGSGTRLTVV.

V gene TRBV11-2 combines with J gene TRBJ2-3; 9 bases map to TRBD2. The V and J ends lost 4 bases and 6 bases, in that order; junction bases with no gene match: 8. In germline, CDR1 is SGHAT, CDR2 FQNNGV. The CDR3 is 15 residues long. For the CDR3, the DNA is TGTGCCAGCAGCTCATCAGGTAGCGGGAGCGATACGCAGTATTTT. Its translation: CASSSSGSGSDTQYF.